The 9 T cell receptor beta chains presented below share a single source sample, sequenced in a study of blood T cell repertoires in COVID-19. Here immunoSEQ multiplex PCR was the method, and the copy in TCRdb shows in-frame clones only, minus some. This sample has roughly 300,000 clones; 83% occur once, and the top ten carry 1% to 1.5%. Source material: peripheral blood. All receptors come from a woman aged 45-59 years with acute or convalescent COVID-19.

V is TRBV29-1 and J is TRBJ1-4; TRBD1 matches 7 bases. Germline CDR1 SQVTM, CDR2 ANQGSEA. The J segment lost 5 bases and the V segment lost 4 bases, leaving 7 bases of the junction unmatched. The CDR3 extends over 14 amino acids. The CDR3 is CSVGGTDSNEKLFF. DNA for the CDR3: TGCAGCGTTGGCGGGACAGACTCAAATGAAAAACTGTTTTTT.

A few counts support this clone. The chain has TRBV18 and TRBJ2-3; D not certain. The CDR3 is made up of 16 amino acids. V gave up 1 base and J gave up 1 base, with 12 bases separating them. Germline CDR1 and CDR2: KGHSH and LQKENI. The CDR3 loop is CASSPQAGSGTDTQYF. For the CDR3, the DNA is TGTGCCAGCTCACCACAGGCAGGCTCCGGCACAGATACGCAGTATTTT. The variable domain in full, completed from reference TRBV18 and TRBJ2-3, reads NAGVMQNPRHLVRRRGQEARLRCSPMKGHSHVYWYRQLPEEGLKFMVYLQKENIIDESGMPKERFSAEFPKEGPSILRIQQVVRGDSAAYFCASSPQAGSGTDTQYFGPGTRLTVL.

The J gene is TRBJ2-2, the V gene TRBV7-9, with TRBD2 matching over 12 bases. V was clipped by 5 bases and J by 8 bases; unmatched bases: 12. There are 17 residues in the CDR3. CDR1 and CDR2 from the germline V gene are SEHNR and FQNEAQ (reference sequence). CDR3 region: CASSNTRTSGISGELFF. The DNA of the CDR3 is TGTGCCAGCAGCAATACAAGGACTAGCGGGATCTCGGGGGAGCTGTTTTTT.

DNA for the CDR3: TGTGCCAGCAGCCGGGACAGCCGCTACGAGCAGTACTTC. Translating gives CASSRDSRYEQYF. The genes are TRBV3-1 (or the pseudogene TRBV3-2) and TRBJ2-7, with 7 bases matching TRBD1. In germline, CDR1 is LGHDT, CDR2 YNNKEL (reference sequence). The length of the CDR3 is 13 residues. V lost 4 bases, J lost 3 bases, and 3 bases stayed unmatched.

This CDR3 is CASSLWGQGTITGELFF. As DNA, the CDR3 is TGTGCCAGCAGCTTATGGGGACAGGGGACGATCACCGGGGAGCTGTTTTTT. This chain links TRBV7-9 with TRBJ2-2; 10 bases match TRBD1. With V trimmed by 2 bases and J by 4 bases, 7 bases remained unmatched. CDR3 size: 17 residues. Germline V gene sequence: CDR1 SEHNR, CDR2 FQNEAQ (reference sequence).

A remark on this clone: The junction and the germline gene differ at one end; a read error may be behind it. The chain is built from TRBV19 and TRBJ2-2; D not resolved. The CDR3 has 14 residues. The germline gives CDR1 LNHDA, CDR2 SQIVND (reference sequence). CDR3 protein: CASSMNDNSGELFF. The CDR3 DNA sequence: TGTGCCAGTAGTATGAATGACAACAGCGGGGAGCTGTTTTTT.

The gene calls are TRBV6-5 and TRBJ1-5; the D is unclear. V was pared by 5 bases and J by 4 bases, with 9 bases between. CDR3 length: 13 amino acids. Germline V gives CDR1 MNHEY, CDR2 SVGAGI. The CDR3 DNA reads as TGTGCCAGCAGTCCACTCGTGAATCAGCCCCAGCATTTT. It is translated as CASSPLVNQPQHF.

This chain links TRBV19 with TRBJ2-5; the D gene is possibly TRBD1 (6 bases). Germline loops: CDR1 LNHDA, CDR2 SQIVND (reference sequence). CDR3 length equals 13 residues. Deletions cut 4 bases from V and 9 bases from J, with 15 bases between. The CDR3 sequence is CASSNSPKGAQYF. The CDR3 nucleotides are TGTGCCAGTAGTAACAGCCCTAAGGGGGCCCAGTACTTC.

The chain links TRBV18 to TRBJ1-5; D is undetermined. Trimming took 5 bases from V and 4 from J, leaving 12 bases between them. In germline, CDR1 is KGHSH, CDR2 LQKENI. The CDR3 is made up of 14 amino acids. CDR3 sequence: CASSSIYSNQPQHF. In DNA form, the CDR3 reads TGTGCCAGCTCATCAATCTACAGTAATCAGCCCCAGCATTTT.